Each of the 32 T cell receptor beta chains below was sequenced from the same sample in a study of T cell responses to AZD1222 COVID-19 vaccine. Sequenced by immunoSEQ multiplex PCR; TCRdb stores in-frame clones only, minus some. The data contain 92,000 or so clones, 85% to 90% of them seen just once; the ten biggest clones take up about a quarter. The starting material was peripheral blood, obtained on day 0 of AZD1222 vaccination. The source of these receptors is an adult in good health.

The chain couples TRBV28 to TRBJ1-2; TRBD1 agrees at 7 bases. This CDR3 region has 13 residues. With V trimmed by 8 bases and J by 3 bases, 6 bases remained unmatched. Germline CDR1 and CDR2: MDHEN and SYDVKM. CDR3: CASQSDRDYGYTF. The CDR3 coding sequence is TGTGCCAGCCAGTCAGACAGGGACTATGGCTACACCTTC.

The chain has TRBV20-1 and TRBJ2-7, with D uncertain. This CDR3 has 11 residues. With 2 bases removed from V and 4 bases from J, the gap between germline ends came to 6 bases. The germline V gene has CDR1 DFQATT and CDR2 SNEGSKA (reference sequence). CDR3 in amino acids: CSARLIYEQYF. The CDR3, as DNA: TGCAGTGCTAGACTAATTTACGAGCAGTACTTC.

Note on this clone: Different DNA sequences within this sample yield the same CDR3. The CDR3 DNA reads TGCGCCAGCAGCTTGGGGGGGACAGGGACCTACGAGCAGTACTTC. It is translated as CASSLGGTGTYEQYF. V usage is TRBV5-1 and J usage is TRBJ2-7; 9 bases map to TRBD1. This CDR3 has 15 residues. The J segment lost 2 bases and the V segment lost 0 bases, leaving 3 bases of the junction unmatched. Germline V CDR1 and CDR2: SGHRS, YFSETQ.

DNA for the CDR3: TGTGCCTGGACCACGACAGGGTCCGGAAACACCATATATTTT. Its translation is CAWTTTGSGNTIYF. V gene TRBV30 combines with J gene TRBJ1-3; TRBD1 agrees at 7 bases. The germline V gene has CDR1 GTSNPN and CDR2 SVGIG (reference sequence). The CDR3 loop spans 14 amino acids. J lost 4 bases, V lost 4 bases, and 7 bases had no gene match.

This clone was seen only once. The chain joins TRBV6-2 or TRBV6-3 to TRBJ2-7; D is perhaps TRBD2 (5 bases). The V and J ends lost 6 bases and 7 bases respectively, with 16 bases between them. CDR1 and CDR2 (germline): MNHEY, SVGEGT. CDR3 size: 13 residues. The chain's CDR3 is CASSPNGLREQYF. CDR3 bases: TGTGCCAGCAGCCCCAATGGACTTAGGGAGCAGTACTTC.

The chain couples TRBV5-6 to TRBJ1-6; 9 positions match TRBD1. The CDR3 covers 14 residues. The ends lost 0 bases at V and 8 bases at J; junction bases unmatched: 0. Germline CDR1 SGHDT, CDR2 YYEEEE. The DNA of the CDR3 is TGTGCCAGCAGCTTGGGACAGGGGGATTCACCCCTCCACTTT. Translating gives CASSLGQGDSPLHF.

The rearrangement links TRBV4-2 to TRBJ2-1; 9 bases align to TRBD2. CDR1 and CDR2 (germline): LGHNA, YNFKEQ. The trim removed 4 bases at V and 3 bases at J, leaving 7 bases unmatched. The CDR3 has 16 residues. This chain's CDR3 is CASSPQTSGIYNEQFF. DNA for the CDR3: TGTGCCAGCAGCCCTCAGACTAGCGGTATCTACAATGAGCAGTTCTTC.

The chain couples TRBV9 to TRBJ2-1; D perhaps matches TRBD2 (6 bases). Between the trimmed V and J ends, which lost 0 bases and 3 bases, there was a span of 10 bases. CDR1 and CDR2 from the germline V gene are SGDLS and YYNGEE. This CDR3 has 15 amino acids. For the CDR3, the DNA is TGTGCCAGCAGCGTAGGCGGGATAAACTACAATGAGCAGTTCTTC. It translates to CASSVGGINYNEQFF.

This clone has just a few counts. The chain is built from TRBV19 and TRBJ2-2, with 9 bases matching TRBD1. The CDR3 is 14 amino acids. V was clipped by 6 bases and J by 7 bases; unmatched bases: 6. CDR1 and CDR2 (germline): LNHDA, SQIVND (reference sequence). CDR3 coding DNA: TGTGCCAGTAGACTGGGACAGGGCAGCGGGGAGCTGTTTTTT. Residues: CASRLGQGSGELFF.

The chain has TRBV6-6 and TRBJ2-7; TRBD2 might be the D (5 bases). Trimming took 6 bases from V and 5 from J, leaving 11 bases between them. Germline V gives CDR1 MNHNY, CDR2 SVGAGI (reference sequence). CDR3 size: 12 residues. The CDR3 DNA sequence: TGTGCCAGCAGCCCCGAGAGGGACGAGCAGTACTTC. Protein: CASSPERDEQYF.

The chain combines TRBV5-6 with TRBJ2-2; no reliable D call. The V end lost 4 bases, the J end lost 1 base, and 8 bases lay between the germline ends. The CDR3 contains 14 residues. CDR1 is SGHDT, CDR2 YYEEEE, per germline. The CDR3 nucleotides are TGTGCCAGCAGCGTTGGAGTGAACACCGGGGAGCTGTTTTTT. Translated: CASSVGVNTGELFF.

In nucleotides, the CDR3 is TGTGCCAGTAGTATAGATCGGGACTCTGGGGCCAACGTCCTGACTTTC. Residues: CASSIDRDSGANVLTF. V and J are TRBV19 and TRBJ2-6; tentatively, D is TRBD2 (5 bases). Per germline, CDR1 LNHDA and CDR2 SQIVND (reference sequence). The CDR3 is made up of 16 amino acids. V was pared by 0 bases and J by 0 bases, with 6 bases between.

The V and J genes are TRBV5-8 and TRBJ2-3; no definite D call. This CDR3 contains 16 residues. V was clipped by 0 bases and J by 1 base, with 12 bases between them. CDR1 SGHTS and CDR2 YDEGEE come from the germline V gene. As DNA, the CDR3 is TGTGCCAGCAGCTTGGGGGTACCGGGCCGCACAGATACGCAGTATTTT. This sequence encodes CASSLGVPGRTDTQYF.

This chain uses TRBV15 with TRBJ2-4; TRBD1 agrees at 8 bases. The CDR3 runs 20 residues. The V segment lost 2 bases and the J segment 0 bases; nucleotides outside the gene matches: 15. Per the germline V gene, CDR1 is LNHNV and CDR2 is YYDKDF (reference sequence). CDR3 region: CATSRSEGDRTFLAKNIQYF. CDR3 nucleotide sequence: TGTGCCACCAGCAGATCCGAGGGGGACAGGACATTTCTAGCCAAAAACATTCAGTACTTC.

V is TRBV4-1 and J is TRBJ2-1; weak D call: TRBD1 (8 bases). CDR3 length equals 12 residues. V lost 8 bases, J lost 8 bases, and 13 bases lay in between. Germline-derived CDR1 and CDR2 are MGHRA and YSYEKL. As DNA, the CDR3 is TGCGCCAGCGGTACAGGGGGGGATGAGCAGTTCTTC. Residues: CASGTGGDEQFF.

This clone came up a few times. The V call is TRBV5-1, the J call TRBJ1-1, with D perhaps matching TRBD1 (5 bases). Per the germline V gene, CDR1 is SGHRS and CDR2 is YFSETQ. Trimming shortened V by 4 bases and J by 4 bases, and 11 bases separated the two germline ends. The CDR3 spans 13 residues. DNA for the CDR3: TGCGCCAGCAGCGGGGGTTGGGGCACTGAAGCTTTCTTT. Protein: CASSGGWGTEAFF.

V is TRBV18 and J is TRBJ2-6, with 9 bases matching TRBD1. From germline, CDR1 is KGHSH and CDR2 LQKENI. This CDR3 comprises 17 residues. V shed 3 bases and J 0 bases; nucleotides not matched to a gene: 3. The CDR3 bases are TGTGCCAGCTCACCGGGACAGGGCCCCTCTGGGGCCAACGTCCTGACTTTC. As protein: CASSPGQGPSGANVLTF.

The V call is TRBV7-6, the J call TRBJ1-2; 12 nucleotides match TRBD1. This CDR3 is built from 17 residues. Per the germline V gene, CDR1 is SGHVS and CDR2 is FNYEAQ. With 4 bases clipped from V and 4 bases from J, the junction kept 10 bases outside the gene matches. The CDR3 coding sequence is TGTGCCAGCAGCTCGCCGGGACAGGGGGCTTCCGGCTATGGCTACACCTTC. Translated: CASSSPGQGASGYGYTF.

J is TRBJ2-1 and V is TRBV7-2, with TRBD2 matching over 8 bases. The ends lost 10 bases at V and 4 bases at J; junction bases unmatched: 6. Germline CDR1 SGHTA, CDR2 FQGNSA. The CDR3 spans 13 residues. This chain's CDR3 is CATYSGNYNEQFF. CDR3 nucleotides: TGTGCCACGTATAGCGGGAATTACAATGAGCAGTTCTTC.

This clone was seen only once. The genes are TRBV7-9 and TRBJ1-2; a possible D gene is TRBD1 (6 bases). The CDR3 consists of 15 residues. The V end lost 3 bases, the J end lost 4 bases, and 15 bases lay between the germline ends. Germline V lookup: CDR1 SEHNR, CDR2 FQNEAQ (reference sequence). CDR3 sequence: CASSLSAGDTYGYTF. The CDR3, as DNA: TGTGCCAGCAGCTTGTCGGCAGGGGACACCTATGGCTACACCTTC. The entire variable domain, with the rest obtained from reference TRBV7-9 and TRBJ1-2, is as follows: DTGVSQNPRHKITKRGQNVTFRCDPISEHNRLYWYRQTLGQGPEFLTYFQNEAQLEKSRLLSDRFSAERPKGSFSTLEIQRTEQGDSAMYLCASSLSAGDTYGYTFGSGTRLTVV.

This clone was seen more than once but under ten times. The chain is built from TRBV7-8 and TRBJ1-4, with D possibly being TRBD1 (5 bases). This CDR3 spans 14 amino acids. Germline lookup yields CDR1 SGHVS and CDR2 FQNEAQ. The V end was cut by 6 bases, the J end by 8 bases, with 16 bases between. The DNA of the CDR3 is TGTGCCAGCAGTTTCTCCAGGGTAGGGGAAAAACTGTTTTTT. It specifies CASSFSRVGEKLFF.

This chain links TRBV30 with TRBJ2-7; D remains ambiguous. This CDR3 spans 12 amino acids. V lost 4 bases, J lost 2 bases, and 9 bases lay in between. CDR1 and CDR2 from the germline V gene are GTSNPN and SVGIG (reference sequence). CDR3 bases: TGTGCCTGGAATCTCGGACCCTACGAGCAGTACTTC. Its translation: CAWNLGPYEQYF. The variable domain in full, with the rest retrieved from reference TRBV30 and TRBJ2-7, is SQTIHQWPATLVQPVGSPLSLECTVEGTSNPNLYWYRQAAGRGLQLLFYSVGIGQISSEVPQNLSASRPQDRQFILSSKKLLLSDSGFYLCAWNLGPYEQYFGPGTRLTVT.

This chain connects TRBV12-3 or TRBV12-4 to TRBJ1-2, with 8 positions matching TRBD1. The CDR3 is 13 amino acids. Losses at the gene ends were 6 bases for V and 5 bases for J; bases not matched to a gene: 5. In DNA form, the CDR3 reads TGTGCCAGCAGGGCAACAGGGGGGTATGGCTACACCTTC. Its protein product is CASRATGGYGYTF.

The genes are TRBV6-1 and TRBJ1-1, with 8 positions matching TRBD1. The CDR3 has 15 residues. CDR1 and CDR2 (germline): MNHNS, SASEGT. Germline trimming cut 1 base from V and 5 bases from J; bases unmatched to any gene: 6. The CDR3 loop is CASSEDTGGGTEAFF. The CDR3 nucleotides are TGTGCCAGCAGTGAAGATACAGGGGGAGGAACTGAAGCTTTCTTT.

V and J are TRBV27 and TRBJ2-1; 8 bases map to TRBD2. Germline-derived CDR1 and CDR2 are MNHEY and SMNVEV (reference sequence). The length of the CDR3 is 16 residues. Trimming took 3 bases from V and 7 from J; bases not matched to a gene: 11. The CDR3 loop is CASSFGGGRNGNEQFF. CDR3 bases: TGTGCCAGCAGTTTTGGCGGCGGGAGGAATGGGAATGAGCAGTTCTTC.

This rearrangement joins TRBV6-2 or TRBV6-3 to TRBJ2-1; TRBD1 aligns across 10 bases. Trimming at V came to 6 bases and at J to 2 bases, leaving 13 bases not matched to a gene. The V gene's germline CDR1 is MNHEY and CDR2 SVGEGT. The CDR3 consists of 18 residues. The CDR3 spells CASSAGQGRRGPYNEQFF. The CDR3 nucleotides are TGTGCCAGCAGCGCGGGACAGGGGCGGCGGGGTCCCTACAATGAGCAGTTCTTC.

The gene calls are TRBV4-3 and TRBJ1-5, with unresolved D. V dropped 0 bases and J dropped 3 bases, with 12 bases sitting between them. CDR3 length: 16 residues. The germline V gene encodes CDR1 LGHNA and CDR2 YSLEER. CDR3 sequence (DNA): TGCGCCAGCAGCCAAGATCCAGGTCTACTCAATCAGCCCCAGCATTTT. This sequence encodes CASSQDPGLLNQPQHF.

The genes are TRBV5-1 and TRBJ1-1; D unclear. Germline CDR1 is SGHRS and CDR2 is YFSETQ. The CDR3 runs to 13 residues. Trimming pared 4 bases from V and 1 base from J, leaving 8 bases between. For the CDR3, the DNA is TGCGCCAGCAGCGTCCGGGAGAACACTGAAGCTTTCTTT. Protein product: CASSVRENTEAFF.

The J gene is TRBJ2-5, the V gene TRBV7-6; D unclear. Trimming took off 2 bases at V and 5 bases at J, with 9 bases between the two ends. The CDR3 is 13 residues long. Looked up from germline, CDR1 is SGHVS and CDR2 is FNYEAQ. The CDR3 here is CASSLSAAETQYF. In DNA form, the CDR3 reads TGTGCCAGCAGCTTATCCGCGGCGGAGACCCAGTACTTC. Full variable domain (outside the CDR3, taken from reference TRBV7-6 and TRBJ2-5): GAGVSQSPRYKVTKRGQDVALRCDPISGHVSLYWYRQALGQGPEFLTYFNYEAQQDKSGLPNDRFSAERPEGSISTLTIQRTEQRDSAMYRCASSLSAAETQYFGPGTRLLVL.

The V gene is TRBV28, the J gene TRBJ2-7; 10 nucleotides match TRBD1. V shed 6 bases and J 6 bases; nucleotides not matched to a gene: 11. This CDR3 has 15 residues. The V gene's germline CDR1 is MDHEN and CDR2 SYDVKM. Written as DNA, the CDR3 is TGTGCCAGCAGCTTCCTCCCGGGACAGGGGATCGAGCAGTACTTC. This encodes CASSFLPGQGIEQYF. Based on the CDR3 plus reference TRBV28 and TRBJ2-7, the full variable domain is DVKVTQSSRYLVKRTGEKVFLECVQDMDHENMFWYRQDPGLGLRLIYFSYDVKMKEKGDIPEGYSVSREKKERFSLILESASTNQTSMYLCASSFLPGQGIEQYFGPGTRLTVT.

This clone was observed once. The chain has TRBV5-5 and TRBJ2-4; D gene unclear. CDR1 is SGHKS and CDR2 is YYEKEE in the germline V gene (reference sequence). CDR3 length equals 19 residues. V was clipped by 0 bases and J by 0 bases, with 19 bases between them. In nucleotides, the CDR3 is TGTGCCAGCAGCTTGGCCGTCGAGGCTATTGCCCTAGCCAAAAACATTCAGTACTTC. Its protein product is CASSLAVEAIALAKNIQYF. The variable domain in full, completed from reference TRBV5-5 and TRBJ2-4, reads DAGVTQSPTHLIKTRGQQVTLRCSPISGHKSVSWYQQVLGQGPQFIFQYYEKEERGRGNFPDRFSARQFPNYSSELNVNALLLGDSALYLCASSLAVEAIALAKNIQYFGAGTRLSVL.

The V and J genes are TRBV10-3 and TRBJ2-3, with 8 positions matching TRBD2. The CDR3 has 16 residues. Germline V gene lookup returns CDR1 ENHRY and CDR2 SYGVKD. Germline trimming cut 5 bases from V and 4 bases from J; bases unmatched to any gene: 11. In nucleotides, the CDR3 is TGTGCCATCAGTCCCGGACTAGCCGGAGGGGCAGATACGCAGTATTTT. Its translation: CAISPGLAGGADTQYF.